This T cell receptor beta chain was captured by sequencing in a study of shared clonotypes between healthy human individuals. At the level of the study: Sampling drew on donors who were a couple of women and a few men aged 18 to 49. Study outcomes and limitations: A small donor pool kept down the genetic and exposure-history diversity that was represented. As a rule, naive subsets had a larger estimated richness than memory subsets.

Using approximately 200 ng DNA, tens of thousands of T cell genomes, the sorted-subset replicate PCRs were run. Generated by immunoSEQ multiplex PCR, the TCRdb table keeps only in-frame clones and is missing some. This table has around 700,000 clones, 60% to 80% appearing once. Deletions cut 4 bases from V and 3 bases from J, with 13 bases between. This CDR3 comprises 14 residues. The V gene's germline CDR1 is SGHRS and CDR2 YFSETQ. As concerns this clone: The antigen is unknown.

This receptor was identified in a woman aged 25 to 39 in good health. V is TRBV5-1 and J is TRBJ1-2; D uncertain. Sequencing was done on a sample of memory CD4+ T cells sorted from blood. Indicated subset: CD45RA-negative fraction. DNA for the CDR3: TGCGCCAGCAGCCTTGGGATCGAGGACTATGGCTACACCTTC. It specifies CASSLGIEDYGYTF.